This TCR beta chain appears in the sequencing data of a study of cytomegalovirus exposure and HLA in healthy donors. The study, taken as a whole, reports: The productive fraction for most TCR beta V segments was about 87% or about 30% in an earlier analysis.

It was with 60 Vbeta and 13 Jbeta primers that the PCR ran. TCRdb's table, derived via immunoSEQ multiplex PCR, lists solely in-frame clones and lacks some. The repertoire includes 100,000 to 150,000 clones, approximately 76% of them detected once, and 15% to 20% sits in the top ten. In this sample, this clone turned up once. Its antigen is undetermined. The germline V and J ends were trimmed by 7 bases and 2 bases, with 15 bases remaining between them. Germline CDR1 and CDR2: SQVTM and ANQGSEA. The CDR3 spans 13 residues. The sequence was obtained from a man in his fifties or sixties in good health and CMV-seropositive. The rearrangement links TRBV29-1 to TRBJ2-7; possibly TRBD2 for D (5 bases). What was sequenced was PBMCs. In nucleotides, the CDR3 is TGCAGCGGAGGGTTGGGTACCCCCTACGAGCAGTACTTC. This sequence encodes CSGGLGTPYEQYF.